This T cell receptor (beta chain) derives from a study of a mutant IDH1 vaccine in newly diagnosed glioma. For the study at large: First vaccine doses came 4-6 weeks after radiotherapy alone, or with temozolomide cycles. Treated patients had a mean age of roughly 40 years and a 62.5% male, around 40% female split.

Study results and limitations: Pseudoprogression showed no apparent link to changes in top peripheral T cell clonotypes. Most patients, 85% to 95%, showed vaccine-induced immune responses.

To note about this clone: Antigen specificity is unknown.

Looked up from germline, CDR1 is SGHNT and CDR2 is YYREEE (reference sequence). V lost 6 bases to trimming and J lost 0 bases; unmatched junction nucleotides: 5. This CDR3 contains 16 residues. Time point meaning: week 11, during vaccination. Topical imiquimod was applied with each vaccine dose, which held 300 ug of mutant IDH1 20-mer peptide. The protocol was immunoSEQ multiplex PCR, while the TCRdb copy is restricted to in-frame clones and leaves out a portion. The sample lists 110,000 or so clones, 90% occurring once. The receptor was isolated from a woman aged 45-60 years with glioma. The sequencing here drew on PBMCs, taken from a glioma patient whose treatment included an IDH1 peptide vaccine. The V call is TRBV5-4, the J call TRBJ1-6; TRBD1 aligns across 8 bases. The CDR3 protein is CASKNRGSSYNSPLHF. CDR3 sequence (DNA): TGTGCCAGCAAAAACAGGGGGAGCTCCTATAATTCACCCCTCCACTTT.